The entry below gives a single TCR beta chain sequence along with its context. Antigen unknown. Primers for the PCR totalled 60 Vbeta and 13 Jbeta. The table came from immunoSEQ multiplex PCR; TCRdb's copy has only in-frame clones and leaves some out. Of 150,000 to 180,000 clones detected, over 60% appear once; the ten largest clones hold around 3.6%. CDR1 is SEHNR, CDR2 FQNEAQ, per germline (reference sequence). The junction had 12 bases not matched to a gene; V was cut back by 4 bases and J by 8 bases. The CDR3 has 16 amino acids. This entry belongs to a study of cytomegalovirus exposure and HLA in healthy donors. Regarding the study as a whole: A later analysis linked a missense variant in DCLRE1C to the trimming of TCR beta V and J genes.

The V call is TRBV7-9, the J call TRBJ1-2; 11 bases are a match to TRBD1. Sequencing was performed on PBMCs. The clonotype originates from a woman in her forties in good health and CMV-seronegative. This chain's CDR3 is CASSSPQWTGGKGYTF. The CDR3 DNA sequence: TGTGCCAGCAGCTCGCCTCAGTGGACAGGGGGCAAGGGCTACACCTTC.